The T cell receptor beta chain under discussion was sequenced for a study of blood T cell repertoires in COVID-19. Original analysis: Scientists estimated how many nucleated cells there were by amplifying reference gene primers. The method was immunoSEQ multiplex PCR; TCRdb's version includes in-frame clones alone and lacks a portion of them. The V and J calls and clone size are taken from that table; D and trimming were inferred from the DNA. The top ten clones hold over 6.5% of a sample with approximately 180,000 clones, approximately 80% of them seen once. The trim removed 6 bases at V and 2 bases at J, leaving 4 bases unmatched. The CDR3 has 15 residues. Germline V gives CDR1 MRHNA, CDR2 SNTAGT.

The chain combines TRBV6-4 with TRBJ1-5; 10 nucleotides line up with TRBD1. Sequencing was carried out using peripheral blood. The sequence came from a woman aged 40 to 49 with COVID-19, enrolled during active disease. CDR3: CASSETGGGNQPQHF. The DNA for the CDR3 is TGTGCCAGCAGCGAGACAGGGGGCGGCAATCAGCCCCAGCATTTT.